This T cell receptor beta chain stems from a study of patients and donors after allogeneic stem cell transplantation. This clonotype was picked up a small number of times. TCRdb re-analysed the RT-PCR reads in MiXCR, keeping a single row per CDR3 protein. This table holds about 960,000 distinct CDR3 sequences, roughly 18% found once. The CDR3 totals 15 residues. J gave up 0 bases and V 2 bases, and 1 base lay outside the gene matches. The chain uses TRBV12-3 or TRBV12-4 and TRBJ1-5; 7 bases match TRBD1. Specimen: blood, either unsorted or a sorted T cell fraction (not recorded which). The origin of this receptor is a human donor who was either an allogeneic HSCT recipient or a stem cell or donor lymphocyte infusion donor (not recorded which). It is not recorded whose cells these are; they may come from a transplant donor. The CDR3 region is CASSLRDSSNQPQHF. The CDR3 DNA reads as TGTGCCAGCAGTTTAAGGGACAGTAGCAATCAGCCCCAGCATTTT.